This entry lists 30 T cell receptor beta chains sequenced from one sample in a study of CD8 T cells in ankylosing spondylitis. TCRdb fed the 5' RACE reads into MiXCR, producing one record per CDR3 protein. The data contain under 200,000 distinct CDR3 sequences, 11% of them singletons. Sequencing input: blood, either unsorted or a sorted T cell fraction (not recorded which). These receptors originate from a male donor with ankylosing spondylitis or in good health (not recorded which).

The table lists this clonotype with a few counts. The J gene is TRBJ2-1, the V gene TRBV4-2; 8 bases align to TRBD2. The CDR3 sequence is 17 residues long. Looked up from germline, CDR1 is LGHNA and CDR2 is YNFKEQ. Trimming cost V 0 bases and J 4 bases; bases outside gene matches: 8. The CDR3 protein is CASSQDGTSGSYNEQFF. CDR3 DNA: TGTGCCAGCAGCCAAGATGGTACTAGCGGATCTTACAATGAGCAGTTCTTC.

This clonotype was detected many times. This chain joins TRBV7-8 and TRBJ2-4, with a possible D match to TRBD1 (6 bases). The V gene lost 4 bases and the J gene lost 6 bases, with 13 bases spanning the gap. From germline, CDR1 is SGHVS and CDR2 FQNEAQ. CDR3 length equals 14 residues. The CDR3 loop reads CASSSYRVANIQYF. DNA of the CDR3: TGTGCCAGCAGCTCGTACAGGGTAGCAAACATTCAGTACTTC.

Ten or more counts support this clonotype. This rearrangement joins TRBV5-1 to TRBJ2-1; 7 nucleotides match TRBD2. Looked up from germline, CDR1 is SGHRS and CDR2 is YFSETQ. J gave up 2 bases and V 0 bases, and 5 bases lay outside the gene matches. The CDR3 runs to 16 residues. The CDR3 loop is CASSLDGGSTYNEQFF. The CDR3, as DNA: TGCGCCAGCAGCTTGGACGGCGGGAGTACCTACAATGAGCAGTTCTTC.

V gene TRBV12-3 or TRBV12-4 combines with J gene TRBJ1-2; D is perhaps TRBD1 (5 bases). Trimming removed 6 bases at V and 8 bases at J, with 19 bases between. This CDR3 has 14 residues. CDR3 in amino acids: CASRSVGLGGGYTF. CDR3 DNA sequence: TGTGCCAGCAGATCGGTCGGCCTCGGGGGGGGCTACACCTTC.

This clonotype was detected many times. The chain combines TRBV29-1 with TRBJ2-1; D may be TRBD1 or TRBD2 (6 bases each). Germline lookup yields CDR1 SQVTM and CDR2 ANQGSEA. The CDR3 runs to 13 residues. Trimming cost V 8 bases and J 8 bases, with 19 bases left between them. The CDR3 DNA is TGCAGCAAATCGGACGGGGGCCAAGATGAGCAGTTCTTC. Amino acids: CSKSDGGQDEQFF.

This clonotype was seen at least ten times. This chain uses TRBV6-4 with TRBJ2-1, with 11 bases identical to TRBD1. Germline-derived CDR1 and CDR2 are MRHNA and SNTAGT. V dropped 5 bases and J dropped 5; count of bases not matched to a gene: 5. The CDR3 runs to 15 residues. CDR3 amino acids: CASSSGTGGDNEQFF. CDR3 in DNA: TGTGCCAGCAGTTCCGGGACAGGGGGGGACAATGAGCAGTTCTTC.

The gene calls are TRBV6-1 and TRBJ2-7; D is unclear. Between the trimmed V and J ends, which lost 8 bases and 5 bases, there was a span of 16 bases. Germline lookup yields CDR1 MNHNS and CDR2 SASEGT. CDR3 length: 13 residues. The CDR3 DNA sequence: TGTGCCAGCGCCCGATTAGTGTACGACGAGCAGTACTTC. Translated, it gives CASARLVYDEQYF.

A word on this clonotype: Just one base apart from a much larger clone, this may be a read error. The chain combines TRBV14 with TRBJ1-3; no reliable D call. The V gene lost 4 bases and the J gene lost 3 bases, with 16 bases spanning the gap. The CDR3 is 16 residues long. Germline CDR1 reads SGHDN; CDR2 reads FVKESK. DNA of the CDR3: TGTGCCAGCAGCCCATATCTCTCGGGTCTTGGAAACACCATATATTTT. Its translation is CASSPYLSGLGNTIYF.

This clonotype was found many times. The V and J genes are TRBV5-1 and TRBJ1-2; 10 bases fit TRBD1. Germline values: CDR1 SGHRS, CDR2 YFSETQ. After removal of 4 bases from V and 3 bases from J, the junction contained 12 bases not matched to a gene. This CDR3 has 17 residues. The CDR3 is CASSAPGQGNFYYGYTF. CDR3 in DNA: TGCGCCAGCAGCGCCCCGGGACAGGGGAATTTCTACTATGGCTACACCTTC.

The rearrangement joins TRBV5-5 to TRBJ1-5, with D uncertain. The length of the CDR3 is 15 residues. V gave up 0 bases and J gave up 3 bases, with 10 bases separating them. Germline assignment: CDR1 SGHKS and CDR2 YYEKEE (reference sequence). CDR3 coding DNA: TGTGCCAGCAGCTTGGTTGGGAGGGCCAATCAGCCCCAGCATTTT. Translated, it gives CASSLVGRANQPQHF.

This clonotype has ten or more counts. This chain connects TRBV6-2 or TRBV6-3 to TRBJ2-1; 14 nucleotides agree with TRBD2. Trimming took 2 bases from V and 5 from J; bases not matched to a gene: 2. Looked up from germline, CDR1 is MNHEY and CDR2 is SVGEGT. The CDR3 sequence is 16 residues long. CDR3 amino acids: CASSYRTSGGHNEQFF. As DNA, the CDR3 is TGTGCCAGCAGTTACCGGACTAGCGGGGGGCACAATGAGCAGTTCTTC.

For this clonotype: One base away lies a much larger clone, so this may be a sequencing read error. The J gene is TRBJ2-1, the V gene TRBV12-3 or TRBV12-4, with 8 bases identical to TRBD1. The CDR3 is 12 residues long. CDR3 sequence (DNA): TGTACCAGCAGTCTGACGGGACAGGTGGAGTTCTTC. Encoded protein: CTSSLTGQVEFF.

This clonotype was observed at least ten times. V gene TRBV27 combines with J gene TRBJ2-5; a weak D match, TRBD2 (5 bases). The germline gives CDR1 MNHEY, CDR2 SMNVEV (reference sequence). The CDR3 consists of 13 residues. Between the trimmed V and J ends, which lost 7 bases and 5 bases, there was a span of 14 bases. The chain's CDR3 is CASNPLGVETQYF. The CDR3 region has the DNA TGTGCCAGCAATCCCTTGGGAGTTGAGACCCAGTACTTC.

A word on this clonotype: A much more abundant neighbour one base away suggests this may be a read error. Because the CDR3 is missing its conserved closing phenylalanine or tryptophan, this is likely a read error. V gene TRBV4-1 combines with J gene TRBJ2-5; tentative D call: TRBD2 (5 bases). The germline V gene encodes CDR1 MGHRA and CDR2 YSYEKL. CDR3 length: 14 residues. Trimming left V 3 bases short and J 5 bases short, with 13 bases between. Written as DNA, the CDR3 is TGCGCCAGCAGCCACGTAGGGAGTGGTGAGACCCAGTACCTC. This encodes CASSHVGSGETQYL.

There are many counts of this clonotype. The chain joins TRBV7-2 to TRBJ1-5, with 7 bases aligning to TRBD1. With 6 bases clipped from V and 3 bases from J, the junction kept 5 bases outside the gene matches. The germline V gene has CDR1 SGHTA and CDR2 FQGNSA. The CDR3 loop spans 14 amino acids. The CDR3 DNA follows: TGTGCCAGCAGTTTGACAGGGCACAATCAGCCCCAGCATTTT. This codes for CASSLTGHNQPQHF.

This clonotype has at least ten counts. The rearrangement uses TRBV20-1 and TRBJ2-1; D remains unclear. The length of the CDR3 is 13 residues. The V gene's germline CDR1 is DFQATT and CDR2 SNEGSKA (reference sequence). Trimming took 6 bases from V and 6 from J, leaving 15 bases between them. CDR3 loop: CSATDNRGNEQFF. The CDR3, as DNA: TGCAGTGCGACGGATAATCGAGGCAATGAGCAGTTCTTC.

This clonotype was recorded at least ten times. This chain joins TRBV9 and TRBJ1-4; 8 bases fit TRBD1. CDR1 is SGDLS, CDR2 YYNGEE, per germline. The CDR3 runs to 15 residues. V was clipped by 4 bases and J by 8 bases; unmatched bases: 10. CDR3: CASSLSGTGGEKLFF. The CDR3 DNA sequence: TGTGCCAGCAGCTTATCCGGGACAGGCGGCGAAAAACTGTTTTTT.

This clonotype was observed at least ten times. V gene TRBV12-3 or TRBV12-4 combines with J gene TRBJ2-5; 8 nucleotides agree with TRBD2. CDR3 length: 16 amino acids. With 2 bases clipped from V and 1 base from J, the junction kept 6 bases outside the gene matches. In DNA form, the CDR3 reads TGTGCCAGCAGTTTATATAGCGGGAAGAGCCAAGAGACCCAGTACTTC. Encoded protein: CASSLYSGKSQETQYF.

This clonotype came up many times. This chain connects TRBV20-1 to TRBJ2-2; no clear D. The CDR3 extends over 13 amino acids. Germline CDR1 and CDR2: DFQATT and SNEGSKA (reference sequence). V lost 4 bases to trimming and J lost 0 bases, with 6 bases between them. As DNA, the CDR3 is TGCAGTGCTAAACAGACGAACACCGGGGAGCTGTTTTTT. The encoded protein is CSAKQTNTGELFF.

This clonotype was detected ten times or more. The V and J genes are TRBV5-1 and TRBJ2-3; 9 bases map to TRBD2. In germline, CDR1 is SGHRS, CDR2 YFSETQ. J gave up 4 bases and V 6 bases, and 6 bases lay outside the gene matches. The CDR3 is 14 amino acids. CDR3 in amino acids: CASTVSGGSDTQYF. CDR3 coding DNA: TGCGCCAGCACCGTTAGCGGGGGCTCAGATACGCAGTATTTT.

The gene calls are TRBV11-2 and TRBJ2-7; D remains ambiguous. CDR1 is SGHAT and CDR2 is FQNNGV in the germline V gene. The CDR3 is 13 amino acids. V gave up 2 bases and J gave up 2 bases, with 7 bases separating them. CDR3 DNA sequence: TGTGCCAGCAGCTTAAACTCCGCCTACGAGCAGTACTTC. Amino acids: CASSLNSAYEQYF.

This clonotype came up a few times. The chain links TRBV20-1 to TRBJ2-3; TRBD1 agrees at 10 bases. CDR1 and CDR2 (germline): DFQATT, SNEGSKA (reference sequence). The CDR3 sequence is 15 residues long. V trimming: 3 bases; J trimming: 2 bases; junction bases outside the gene matches: 5. The CDR3 reads CSARWDRGITDTQYF. The DNA of the CDR3 is TGCAGTGCTAGGTGGGACAGGGGTATCACAGATACGCAGTATTTT.

The chain carries TRBV3-1 and TRBJ2-5; 7 bases align to TRBD2. The CDR3 is 15 amino acids. Germline V CDR1 and CDR2: LGHDT, YNNKEL (reference sequence). Trimming removed 1 base from V and 7 bases from J; junction bases left unmatched: 9. CDR3 sequence (DNA): TGTGCCAGCAGCCAAGCCCAAGGGGTAGCGGGGACCCAGTACTTC. This gives the protein CASSQAQGVAGTQYF.

This clonotype turned up a few times. The V gene is TRBV29-1, the J gene TRBJ2-5, with 8 bases identical to TRBD1. Germline V gene data show CDR1 as SQVTM and CDR2 as ANQGSEA. Losses at the gene ends were 7 bases for V and 1 base for J; bases not matched to a gene: 8. The CDR3 totals 14 residues. CDR3 sequence: CSAGQGAFQETQYF. The CDR3 nucleotides read TGCAGCGCCGGACAGGGAGCTTTCCAAGAGACCCAGTACTTC.

This clonotype was picked up many times. CDR3 nucleotides: TGCGCCAGCAGCTTGGACCCCGGGCCAAATTACGAGCAGTACTTC. Amino acid sequence: CASSLDPGPNYEQYF. The genes are TRBV5-1 and TRBJ2-7; D is undetermined. CDR3 length equals 15 residues. Germline V gives CDR1 SGHRS, CDR2 YFSETQ. Trimming shortened V by 0 bases and J by 4 bases, and 14 bases separated the two germline ends.

This clonotype was counted at least ten times. V usage is TRBV5-6 and J usage is TRBJ2-3, with 13 bases aligning to TRBD2. Germline V gives CDR1 SGHDT, CDR2 YYEEEE. The trim removed 4 bases at V and 1 base at J, leaving 18 bases unmatched. The CDR3 is 21 residues long. DNA of the CDR3: TGTGCCAGCAGCCTCATCGGGGGCGGGACTAGCGGGAAGTGGGGCACAGATACGCAGTATTTT. It is translated as CASSLIGGGTSGKWGTDTQYF.

This clonotype was seen at least ten times. The V gene is TRBV5-1, the J gene TRBJ1-1; 7 bases match TRBD1. There are 15 residues in the CDR3. J was trimmed by 7 bases and V by 4 bases; bases with no gene match: 13. The germline V gene has CDR1 SGHRS and CDR2 YFSETQ. The CDR3 region is CASSIDRDLPSEAFF. The CDR3 DNA reads as TGCGCCAGCAGCATCGACAGGGACCTACCTAGTGAAGCTTTCTTT. Complete variable domain (other parts from reference TRBV5-1 and TRBJ1-1): KAGVTQTPRYLIKTRGQQVTLSCSPISGHRSVSWYQQTPGQGLQFLFEYFSETQRNKGNFPGRFSGRQFSNSRSEMNVSTLELGDSALYLCASSIDRDLPSEAFFGQGTRLTVV.

In this sample, this clonotype turned up many times. The chain is built from TRBV14 and TRBJ2-2, with 10 positions matching TRBD1. The junction had 6 bases not matched to a gene; V was cut back by 4 bases and J by 4 bases. This CDR3 is 16 amino acids long. The germline V gene encodes CDR1 SGHDN and CDR2 FVKESK. This chain's CDR3 is CASSPWTGGGTGELFF. DNA for the CDR3: TGTGCCAGCAGCCCTTGGACAGGGGGAGGCACCGGGGAGCTGTTTTTT.

This clonotype came up many times. This chain links TRBV27 with TRBJ1-6, with a weak D call TRBD1 (6 bases). Trimming took 6 bases from V and 4 from J, leaving 16 bases between them. The CDR3 has 16 amino acids. The germline CDR1 and CDR2 sequences are MNHEY and SMNVEV (reference sequence). The CDR3 loop is CASRTLGQGYNSPLHF. The CDR3 region has the DNA TGTGCCAGCAGAACTCTGGGGCAGGGGTATAATTCACCCCTCCACTTT.

This clonotype has only a few counts. The genes are TRBV27 and TRBJ1-2, with D possibly matching TRBD1 (5 bases). CDR3 length: 16 residues. Germline CDR1 and CDR2: MNHEY and SMNVEV (reference sequence). V lost 4 bases and J lost 3, with 18 bases in between. DNA for the CDR3: TGTGCCAGCAGTTCTGCTGGAGGGGAAGTTTACTATGGCTACACCTTC. This codes for CASSSAGGEVYYGYTF.